This T cell receptor (beta chain) was observed in a study of cytomegalovirus exposure and HLA in healthy donors. Study-level results: Sequences of the TCR beta chain were said to predict the HLA-A and HLA-B alleles of most subjects accurately. Specificity for CMV antigens was confirmed in vitro for a few of the CMV-associated chains.

Details on this clone: Its matching antigen is unknown.

The PCR made use of 60 Vbeta and 13 Jbeta primers. The assay was immunoSEQ multiplex PCR, and TCRdb's table has in-frame clones only and misses some. The data show some 100,000 clones, approximately 75% seen once. Trimming left V 6 bases short and J 7 bases short, with 12 bases between. The CDR3 runs 13 residues. Germline assignment: CDR1 MNHNS and CDR2 SASEGT. At collection, donors were nominally healthy, but unrecorded immune exposures were probable. The chain is built from TRBV6-1 and TRBJ2-2; unclear D gene. The TCR comes from a woman between 70 and 85 years old in good health and CMV-seropositive. The material sequenced was PBMCs. The CDR3 DNA follows: TGTGCCAGCAGATCCGGGTTAGGCGGGGAGCTGTTTTTT. Residues: CASRSGLGGELFF.